The 18 T cell receptor beta chains below were found in one sample sequenced in a study of blood T cell repertoires in COVID-19. Sequenced by immunoSEQ multiplex PCR; TCRdb stores in-frame clones only, minus some. The profile shows tens of thousands of clones, almost 85% of them singletons. The sequencing input was peripheral blood. Every receptor here comes from a woman aged 80 or over with acute or convalescent COVID-19.

This rearrangement joins TRBV7-2 to TRBJ2-7, with TRBD1 identical over 8 bases. The CDR3 has 16 residues. V was pared by 6 bases and J by 0 bases, with 10 bases of the junction left unmatched. CDR1 and CDR2 (germline): SGHTA, FQGNSA. CDR3 bases: TGTGCCAGCAGACTTCAAGACAGGGGAGACTCCTACGAGCAGTACTTC. Its translation: CASRLQDRGDSYEQYF.

This sequence joins TRBV5-1 and TRBJ1-2; D possibly corresponds to TRBD1 (5 bases). Trimming took off 0 bases at V and 5 bases at J, with 8 bases between the two ends. The CDR3 totals 13 residues. Germline V gene lookup returns CDR1 SGHRS and CDR2 YFSETQ. In DNA form, the CDR3 reads TGCGCCAGCAGCTTGGAGGGGTGGTATGGCTACACCTTC. It yields the protein CASSLEGWYGYTF.

The chain couples TRBV7-8 to TRBJ2-1; no clear D. The CDR3 consists of 15 residues. V gave up 5 bases and J gave up 4 bases, with 15 bases separating them. The germline V gene encodes CDR1 SGHVS and CDR2 FQNEAQ. The CDR3 region is CASSPLGGAYNEQFF. CDR3 bases: TGTGCCAGCAGCCCCTTAGGCGGTGCTTACAATGAGCAGTTCTTC.

The V gene is TRBV6-4, the J gene TRBJ1-6; no firm D call. Per the germline V gene, CDR1 is MRHNA and CDR2 is SNTAGT. The V gene lost 2 bases and the J gene lost 3 bases, with 20 bases spanning the gap. This CDR3 spans 19 amino acids. The CDR3 loop reads CASSDLRTPFNFYNSPLHF. CDR3 DNA: TGTGCCAGCAGTGACCTCAGAACCCCTTTTAATTTCTATAATTCACCCCTCCACTTT.

This chain uses TRBV19 with TRBJ1-4, with 7 bases lining up with TRBD1. Germline V lookup: CDR1 LNHDA, CDR2 SQIVND (reference sequence). The CDR3 consists of 16 residues. V lost 7 bases, J lost 8 bases, and 16 bases stayed unmatched. In DNA, the CDR3 is TGTGCCAGTAACCCCGGGACAGCCAACTTTGCCGAAAAACTGTTTTTT. Translation: CASNPGTANFAEKLFF.

V usage is TRBV14 and J usage is TRBJ2-7; D perhaps matches TRBD2 (6 bases). Per the germline V gene, CDR1 is SGHDN and CDR2 is FVKESK. The length of the CDR3 is 14 residues. V was pared by 0 bases and J by 3 bases, with 9 bases between. CDR3 region: CASSQEAGYYEQYF. In DNA, the CDR3 is TGTGCCAGCAGCCAAGAAGCGGGTTACTACGAGCAGTACTTC.

CDR3 coding DNA: TGCGCCAGCAGCTTGGGGACAGGGGAGTCGGGAAGCAATCAGCCCCAGCATTTT. As protein: CASSLGTGESGSNQPQHF. This chain connects TRBV5-1 to TRBJ1-5, with 9 bases matching TRBD1. CDR1 is SGHRS, CDR2 YFSETQ, per germline. This CDR3 comprises 18 residues. Trimming took 0 bases from V and 1 from J; bases not matched to a gene: 8. Variable domain in full (rest from reference TRBV5-1 and TRBJ1-5): KAGVTQTPRYLIKTRGQQVTLSCSPISGHRSVSWYQQTPGQGLQFLFEYFSETQRNKGNFPGRFSGRQFSNSRSEMNVSTLELGDSALYLCASSLGTGESGSNQPQHFGDGTRLSIL.

This clone occurred a few times. The J gene is TRBJ1-6, the V gene TRBV6-1; 9 nucleotides match TRBD1. The CDR3 sequence is 16 residues long. V shed 2 bases and J 11 bases; nucleotides not matched to a gene: 10. Germline V lookup: CDR1 MNHNS, CDR2 SASEGT. Here the CDR3 DNA reads TGTGCCAGCAGTGAACTTATACGGGGACAGGGCACACCCCTCCACTTT. Translated: CASSELIRGQGTPLHF.

The chain combines TRBV27 with TRBJ1-4, with 7 bases that match TRBD1. Germline V gene sequence: CDR1 MNHEY, CDR2 SMNVEV (reference sequence). The V segment lost 7 bases and the J segment 7 bases; nucleotides outside the gene matches: 15. This CDR3 region has 16 residues. DNA of the CDR3: TGTGCCAGCACCGAGACAGGGTGGGGCTTAGGTGAAAAACTGTTTTTT. It translates to CASTETGWGLGEKLFF.

The rearrangement uses TRBV11-1 and TRBJ2-7, with 10 bases that match TRBD1. The CDR3 has 15 residues. Germline CDR1 is SGHAT and CDR2 is FQDESV (reference sequence). The junction had 7 bases not matched to a gene; V was cut back by 4 bases and J by 4 bases. CDR3 in DNA: TGTGCCAGCAGCTCCGGGACAGGGGCCATTTACGAGCAGTACTTC. This encodes CASSSGTGAIYEQYF.

This chain joins TRBV6-6 and TRBJ1-4; the D is unclear. The CDR3 consists of 13 residues. V was shortened by 7 bases and J by 3 bases, with 9 bases between the two germline ends. Per the germline V gene, CDR1 is MNHNY and CDR2 is SVGAGI (reference sequence). CDR3 amino acids: CASTGSANEKLFF. For the CDR3, the DNA is TGTGCCAGCACGGGTTCCGCTAATGAAAAACTGTTTTTT.

The chain carries TRBV27 and TRBJ2-2; TRBD1 aligns across 8 bases. CDR1 and CDR2 (germline): MNHEY, SMNVEV (reference sequence). Germline trimming cut 10 bases from V and 7 bases from J; bases unmatched to any gene: 11. The CDR3 length is 14 residues. CDR3: CATRWQGAVGELFF. The DNA of the CDR3 is TGTGCCACGAGGTGGCAGGGGGCAGTCGGGGAGCTGTTTTTT.

The chain combines TRBV2 with TRBJ2-1, with TRBD1 matching 8 bases. The CDR3 covers 13 residues. The V segment lost 6 bases and the J segment 7 bases; nucleotides outside the gene matches: 5. Germline loops: CDR1 SNHLY, CDR2 FYNNEI. CDR3 nucleotides: TGTGCCAGCAGAGGACAGGGCCGAAATGAGCAGTTCTTC. It yields the protein CASRGQGRNEQFF.

This rearrangement joins TRBV20-1 to TRBJ2-5; 9 bases map to TRBD1. The CDR3 has 13 amino acids. V was pared by 3 bases and J by 5 bases, with 4 bases of the junction left unmatched. Germline CDR1 and CDR2: DFQATT and SNEGSKA (reference sequence). CDR3 coding DNA: TGCAGTGCTAGTACAGGGGGCGTGGAGACCCAGTACTTC. It encodes CSASTGGVETQYF.

V and J are TRBV13 and TRBJ1-1, with D unclear. Germline V CDR1 and CDR2: PRHDT, FYEKMQ (reference sequence). V gave up 1 base and J gave up 11 bases, with 14 bases separating them. The CDR3 is 13 amino acids. The CDR3 bases are TGTGCCAGCAGCTTAGCCCGCCGCGGCGGGGCTTTCTTT. Protein product: CASSLARRGGAFF.

CDR3: CASSVLAGDPTGELFF. CDR3 bases: TGTGCCAGCAGCGTGCTAGCGGGGGACCCCACCGGGGAGCTGTTTTTT. The V gene is TRBV9, the J gene TRBJ2-2, with 10 positions matching TRBD2. CDR1 SGDLS and CDR2 YYNGEE come from the germline V gene. This CDR3 spans 16 amino acids. V trimming: 2 bases; J trimming: 4 bases; junction bases outside the gene matches: 5.

In DNA, the CDR3 is TGCGCCAGCAGTGGGGGGGTCCACACAGATACGCAGTATTTT. The encoded protein is CASSGGVHTDTQYF. The rearrangement links TRBV10-2 to TRBJ2-3, with a tentative D call TRBD2 (6 bases). This CDR3 is built from 14 residues. CDR1 and CDR2 (germline): WSHSY, SAAADI. V lost 4 bases, J lost 2 bases, and 10 bases lay in between.

The chain joins TRBV19 to TRBJ2-3, with 12 bases fitting TRBD2. Germline CDR1 reads LNHDA; CDR2 reads SQIVND (reference sequence). The ends lost 3 bases at V and 1 base at J; junction bases unmatched: 8. The CDR3 extends over 18 amino acids. The chain's CDR3 is CASSIGRLAGAGTDTQYF. DNA of the CDR3: TGTGCCAGTAGTATCGGGAGACTAGCGGGAGCGGGCACAGATACGCAGTATTTT.